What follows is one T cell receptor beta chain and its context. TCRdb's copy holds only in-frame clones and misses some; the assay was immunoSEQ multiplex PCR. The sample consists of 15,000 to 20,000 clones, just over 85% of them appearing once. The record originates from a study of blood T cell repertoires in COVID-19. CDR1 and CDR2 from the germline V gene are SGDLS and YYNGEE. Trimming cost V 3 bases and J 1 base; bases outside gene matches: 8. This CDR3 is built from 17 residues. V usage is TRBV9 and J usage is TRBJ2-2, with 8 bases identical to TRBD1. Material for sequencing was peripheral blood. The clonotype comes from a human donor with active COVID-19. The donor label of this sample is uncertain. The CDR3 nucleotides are TGTGCCAGCAGCGGAGGCCCCGGACAGGGGAACACCGGGGAGCTGTTTTTT. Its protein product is CASSGGPGQGNTGELFF.